This T cell receptor beta chain was captured in a study of cytomegalovirus exposure and HLA in healthy donors (dated by TCRdb to 2016 to 2017). About the study as a whole: According to a later analysis, the roughly 120 validation repertoires were produced on the same platform as the approximately 620 repertoires of the first cohort. The study aimed to test whether cataloging public T cell receptors could reveal signatures of past pathogen exposure. A separate validation cohort of about 110 different subjects was used in addition to the roughly 620-subject first cohort. The study combined high-throughput TCR immunosequencing, statistical association of individual TCRs with disease status, and machine learning to predict cytomegalovirus infection status. The paper's findings and limits, for the study overall: A total of 150 to 200 TCR beta chains were listed by the study as associated with cytomegalovirus. A few of the identified cytomegalovirus-associated TCR beta chains were confirmed in vitro to be specific for cytomegalovirus antigens. In both the original and validation cohorts, the classifier was reported to diagnose cytomegalovirus status with high specificity and sensitivity. The authors suggested that the approach could potentially be extended to other disease states and immunological phenotypes. The validation cohort had no HLA typing available for a later analysis, so co-occurrence within that cohort was assessed over all 130 or so repertoires. Subsequent analysis determined that TCRs grouped into clusters in the first cohort also showed a tendency toward co-occurrence across the 120 validation repertoires, and 94% of cluster scores exceeded 0. While some public TCRs were present in many individuals, most TCR sequences turned up only very rarely across donors.

Concerning this clone itself: Its binding antigen is unknown. Base qualities are missing; no much larger clone stands one base away.

The donors belonged to the validation cohort of around 130 subjects, which was separate from the approximately 700-subject first cohort. Trimming costs V 4 bases and J 5 bases, and their ends lie 16 bases apart. Including cysteine and phenylalanine, the CDR3 has 14 amino acids. Only the CDR3 part of the read is kept: 42 bases, read in frame from the first base. Based on the germline V gene, the CDR1 and CDR2 sequences are SGDLS and YYNGEE. The receptor library was made with the immunoSEQ multiplex PCR assay. On the study's bioinformatics: To diagnose cytomegalovirus status from the catalog of TCR beta chain sequences, a statistical classification framework was built. Drawn from immuneACCESS, this table holds only the in-frame rearrangements with V and J called that TCRdb kept. Clones are partly lost; checked studies trace under half to an unresolved V gene and leave the rest unexplained. V and J calls and clone size are copied from that table; D and trimming were computed from the DNA. Present in this sample are about 70,000 clones, roughly 94% of which were seen just once. The ten largest clones represent roughly 1.6% of the sample.

The sequence joins TRBV9 to TRBJ2-7; a weak D assignment points to TRBD1 (5 bases agree). The sequence was collected from a man younger than 35 in good health and CMV-seropositive. Sequenced sample: PBMCs. Here the CDR3 is given as CASSTGLIPNEQYF. The DNA sequence is as follows: TGTGCCAGCAGCACAGGCTTGATACCCAACGAGCAGTACTTC.